The 10 T cell receptor beta chains below all came from one sample that was sequenced in a study of early T cells in non-severe SARS-CoV-2 infection. Each CDR3 protein is one row after TCRdb ran MiXCR on the 5' RACE reads. The table has some 82,000 distinct CDR3 sequences, about 6% seen once. The sequenced sample was whole blood. The source is an adult who was a healthcare worker with PCR-confirmed SARS-CoV-2 infection or an uninfected control (not recorded which).

This clonotype has a count of ten or more. In nucleotides, the CDR3 is TGTGCCAGCTCACCAGTTAACAATGAGCAGTTCTTC. Translation gives CASSPVNNEQFF. This rearrangement joins TRBV18 to TRBJ2-1; D call uncertain. This CDR3 comprises 12 residues. The V end lost 2 bases, the J end lost 5 bases, and 4 bases lay between the germline ends. The germline gives CDR1 KGHSH, CDR2 LQKENI.

This clonotype was counted many times. This chain uses TRBV15 with TRBJ1-1, with a weak D call TRBD1 (6 bases). This CDR3 has 14 residues. Germline V CDR1 and CDR2: LNHNV, YYDKDF (reference sequence). Trimming cost V 2 bases and J 5 bases, with 12 bases left between them. DNA of the CDR3: TGTGCCACCAGCAGACCGACAGGTTTGACTGAAGCTTTCTTT. This gives the protein CATSRPTGLTEAFF.

In this sample, this clonotype turned up many times. The V call is TRBV6-2 or TRBV6-3, the J call TRBJ2-7; TRBD1 matches at 8 bases. The CDR3 loop spans 13 amino acids. Losses at the gene ends were 7 bases for V and 3 bases for J; bases not matched to a gene: 5. The germline V gene encodes CDR1 MNHEY and CDR2 SVGEGT. For the CDR3, the DNA is TGTGCCAGCACTCACGGACAGGGCTACGAGCAGTACTTC. It translates to CASTHGQGYEQYF.

This chain links TRBV7-6 with TRBJ2-5, with D possibly being TRBD2 (5 bases). Germline assignment: CDR1 SGHVS and CDR2 FNYEAQ. This CDR3 region has 18 residues. V lost 1 base, J lost 4 bases, and 22 bases lay in between. CDR3: CASSLGAFSVQPSETQYF. The CDR3 DNA follows: TGTGCCAGCAGCTTAGGGGCCTTTAGCGTTCAACCGTCAGAGACCCAGTACTTC.

In this sample, this clonotype turned up a few times. V is TRBV12-3 or TRBV12-4 and J is TRBJ2-1, with 7 bases that match TRBD1. The V gene end was trimmed by 6 bases and the J gene end by 1 base; junction bases not matched to a gene: 6. The CDR3 sequence is 15 residues long. The CDR3 spells CASSETGRSYNEQFF. CDR3 sequence (DNA): TGTGCCAGCAGCGAGACAGGGCGGTCCTACAATGAGCAGTTCTTC.

In this sample, this clonotype turned up a few times. The rearrangement links TRBV6-1 to TRBJ2-3; no definite D call. CDR1 is MNHNS, CDR2 SASEGT, per germline. The CDR3 runs 13 residues. V gave up 6 bases and J gave up 0 bases, with 7 bases separating them. For the CDR3, the DNA is TGTGCCAGCAGGGTAGAAAGCACAGATACGCAGTATTTT. Its translation: CASRVESTDTQYF.

There are many counts of this clonotype. This rearrangement joins TRBV14 to TRBJ2-1, with D uncertain. This CDR3 is built from 15 residues. The germline gives CDR1 SGHDN, CDR2 FVKESK. Trimming left V 3 bases short and J 0 bases short, with 9 bases between. The CDR3 loop is CASSQFQSSYNEQFF. Here the CDR3 DNA reads TGTGCCAGCAGCCAGTTTCAGAGCTCCTACAATGAGCAGTTCTTC. The full variable domain, with the rest looked up from reference TRBV14 and TRBJ2-1, is EAGVTQFPSHSVIEKGQTVTLRCDPISGHDNLYWYRRVMGKEIKFLLHFVKESKQDESGMPNNRFLAERTGGTYSTLKVQPAELEDSGVYFCASSQFQSSYNEQFFGPGTRLTVL.

In nucleotides, the CDR3 is TGCGCCAGCAGTCCGACAGGGGGAGAGACCCAGTACTTC. Its translation: CASSPTGGETQYF. The chain joins TRBV10-2 to TRBJ2-5; the match to TRBD1 covers 9 bases. The CDR3 is made up of 13 amino acids. Germline V gene data show CDR1 as WSHSY and CDR2 as SAAADI. Germline trimming cut 5 bases from V and 4 bases from J; bases unmatched to any gene: 2.

This clonotype was detected many times. The chain combines TRBV20-1 with TRBJ2-7, with TRBD2 identical over 9 bases. CDR3 length: 14 residues. With 1 base clipped from V and 3 bases from J, the junction kept 4 bases outside the gene matches. CDR1 is DFQATT, CDR2 SNEGSKA, per germline (reference sequence). The CDR3, as DNA: TGCAGTGCTAGAGGACTAGCGGACGTCTACGAGCAGTACTTC. Its protein product is CSARGLADVYEQYF.

This chain uses TRBV7-2 with TRBJ1-4, with 9 nucleotides matching TRBD1. The V segment lost 5 bases and the J segment 3 bases; nucleotides outside the gene matches: 4. The CDR3 totals 15 residues. Germline lookup yields CDR1 SGHTA and CDR2 FQGNSA. The CDR3 loop reads CASSPDRGANEKLFF. The CDR3 DNA sequence: TGTGCCAGCAGCCCGGACAGGGGTGCTAATGAAAAACTGTTTTTT.